This T cell receptor beta chain was obtained from a study of PD-L1 blockade in urothelial cancer. Whole-study context: Patients previously received 0 to 3 chemotherapy regimens. Investigators checked blood 3 weeks (second dose) and 6 weeks after treatment start. There were a median of around 140,000 T cells in blood samples.

The protocol was immunoSEQ multiplex PCR, while the TCRdb copy is restricted to in-frame clones and leaves out a portion. The sample lists tens of thousands of clones, 80% to 85% seen once, with roughly 2.9% in the top ten. Specified time point: pretreatment peripheral blood. Urothelial carcinoma in patients was locally advanced or metastatic. This clone was found once. Per the germline V gene, CDR1 is SGHNT and CDR2 is YYREEE (reference sequence). The CDR3 consists of 14 residues. The germline V and J ends were trimmed by 3 bases and 3 bases, with 10 bases remaining between them. The clonotype originates from a man between 65 and 80 years old with urothelial cancer. The starting material was PBMCs, obtained around atezolizumab (anti-PD-L1) treatment. The rearrangement joins TRBV5-4 to TRBJ2-1; D not certain. CDR3 sequence (DNA): TGTGCCAGCAGCTCTCCCGCGTTCTACAATGAGCAGTTCTTC. This translates into CASSSPAFYNEQFF.